Listed here are 20 T cell receptor beta chains from one sample, sequenced in a study of T cell responses to AZD1222 COVID-19 vaccine (dated by TCRdb to about 2021). The intended sense of this specimen's time point label: baseline before first vaccination. Library creation used the immunoSEQ multiplex PCR assay. Held by TCRdb, this immuneACCESS table contains in-frame sequences only and omits some clones. Under half of the omission traces to an unresolved V gene where checked; the cause of the rest is unknown. This sample has fewer than 150,000 clones in its table, and over 75% of those were observed once. 7.7% of the sample lies in the top ten. Material: peripheral blood, obtained on day 0 of AZD1222 vaccination. The receptors shown here come from an adult in good health.

This clone was recorded only once. The J gene is TRBJ2-6, the V gene TRBV7-3, with D unclear. This CDR3 spans 12 amino acids. Germline-derived CDR1 and CDR2 are SGHTA and FQGTGA. The ends were cut back, 4 bases at V and 9 bases at J, with 7 bases in the middle. CDR3 residues: CASSSVDNVLTF. CDR3 DNA sequence: TGTGCCAGCAGCTCTGTGGACAACGTCCTGACTTTC.

The chain joins TRBV5-1 to TRBJ2-7, with D perhaps being TRBD1 or TRBD2 (6 bases each). V lost 4 bases and J lost 0, with 11 bases in between. The V gene's germline CDR1 is SGHRS and CDR2 YFSETQ. The CDR3 is made up of 14 amino acids. The CDR3 nucleotides read TGCGCCAGCAGCGGGGGGCGCGGCTCCTACGAGCAGTACTTC. Protein: CASSGGRGSYEQYF.

The chain links TRBV18 to TRBJ1-2; D not resolved. CDR1 KGHSH and CDR2 LQKENI come from the germline V gene. Trimming took off 0 bases at V and 3 bases at J, with 14 bases between the two ends. The CDR3 is made up of 16 amino acids. This CDR3 is CASSPPSVPSDYGYTF. CDR3 nucleotide sequence: TGTGCCAGCTCACCACCCTCAGTTCCTTCCGACTATGGCTACACCTTC. The variable domain in full, completed from reference TRBV18 and TRBJ1-2, reads NAGVMQNPRHLVRRRGQEARLRCSPMKGHSHVYWYRQLPEEGLKFMVYLQKENIIDESGMPKERFSAEFPKEGPSILRIQQVVRGDSAAYFCASSPPSVPSDYGYTFGSGTRLTVV.

The chain links TRBV6-1 to TRBJ1-2, with D possibly TRBD1 on 5 matching bases. V lost 1 base and J 8 bases, leaving 14 bases between the germline ends. Germline V gene data show CDR1 as MNHNS and CDR2 as SASEGT. The CDR3 contains 14 residues. CDR3 bases: TGTGCCAGCAGTGAAGGGAGGGGAACGGGAGGCTACACCTTC. This encodes CASSEGRGTGGYTF.

The chain couples TRBV30 to TRBJ1-6; D unclear. The CDR3 spans 12 residues. Trimming removed 4 bases at V and 9 bases at J, with 10 bases between. Germline CDR1 and CDR2: GTSNPN and SVGIG (reference sequence). The CDR3 DNA follows: TGTGCCTGGACAGCATCCGGTTCACCCCTCCACTTT. This translates into CAWTASGSPLHF.

This clone was counted once. The V gene is TRBV7-9, the J gene TRBJ2-1; the D gene is possibly TRBD1 (6 bases). V was pared by 6 bases and J by 8 bases, with 20 bases between. The CDR3 sequence is 15 residues long. From germline, CDR1 is SEHNR and CDR2 FQNEAQ (reference sequence). The CDR3 protein is CASSIATGSLHEQFF. The CDR3 nucleotides are TGTGCCAGCAGTATCGCGACAGGTTCTCTCCATGAGCAGTTCTTC.

The chain is built from TRBV6-2 or TRBV6-3 and TRBJ2-3; D unresolved. The V end lost 5 bases, the J end lost 6 bases, and 12 bases lay between the germline ends. The CDR3 extends over 13 amino acids. CDR1 is MNHEY, CDR2 SVGEGT, per germline. The DNA for the CDR3 is TGTGCCAGCAGTCGTTCTCCCGAGGATACGCAGTATTTT. It translates to CASSRSPEDTQYF.

The J gene is TRBJ1-1, the V gene TRBV5-1; 7 bases align to TRBD1. V shed 4 bases and J 4 bases; nucleotides not matched to a gene: 13. CDR1 is SGHRS and CDR2 is YFSETQ in the germline V gene. The CDR3 extends over 16 amino acids. Here the CDR3 reads CASSQDWDSSVTEAFF. CDR3 sequence (DNA): TGCGCCAGCAGCCAGGATTGGGACAGTAGTGTCACTGAAGCTTTCTTT. Looking up the rest from reference TRBV5-1 and TRBJ1-1 gives the full variable domain: KAGVTQTPRYLIKTRGQQVTLSCSPISGHRSVSWYQQTPGQGLQFLFEYFSETQRNKGNFPGRFSGRQFSNSRSEMNVSTLELGDSALYLCASSQDWDSSVTEAFFGQGTRLTVV.

CDR3: CASSSTGFGELFF. CDR3 bases: TGTGCCAGCAGCTCAACCGGGTTTGGGGAGCTGTTTTTT. V gene TRBV21-1 combines with J gene TRBJ2-2; the table calls TRBD2, which could not be checked here. TRBV21-1 is termed a pseudogene. The CDR3 spans 13 residues.

The rearrangement uses TRBV6-5 and TRBJ1-1; D unclear. This CDR3 spans 14 amino acids. The V gene lost 0 bases and the J gene lost 10 bases, with 15 bases spanning the gap. Germline lookup yields CDR1 MNHEY and CDR2 SVGAGI. The CDR3 bases are TGTGCCAGCAGTTACTCCCCGAGCCTTGGGTTAGCTTTCTTT. Residues: CASSYSPSLGLAFF.

The chain couples TRBV5-3 to TRBJ1-5; D is uncertain. Being an ORF, TRBV5-3 has a function that is uncertain. Trimming pared 3 bases from V and 6 bases from J, leaving 16 bases between. This CDR3 is built from 15 residues. The DNA of the CDR3 is TGTGCCAGAAGCTCTGGGTGTGAGTCTGGTCAGCCCCAGCATTTT. Translated: CARSSGCESGQPQHF.

The gene calls are TRBV7-3 and TRBJ2-1, with 8 bases matching TRBD1. With 0 bases clipped from V and 4 bases from J, the junction kept 8 bases outside the gene matches. The CDR3 is 17 amino acids. The V gene's germline CDR1 is SGHTA and CDR2 FQGTGA. The DNA for the CDR3 is TGTGCCAGCAGCTTAACGTTGCCAGGGGGCCGTTACAATGAGCAGTTCTTC. Residues: CASSLTLPGGRYNEQFF. The full variable domain, with the rest looked up from reference TRBV7-3 and TRBJ2-1, is GAGVSQTPSNKVTEKGKYVELRCDPISGHTALYWYRQSLGQGPEFLIYFQGTGAADDSGLPNDRFFAVRPEGSVSTLKIQRTERGDSAVYLCASSLTLPGGRYNEQFFGPGTRLTVL.

The gene calls are TRBV2 and TRBJ2-1; unclear D gene. The CDR3 runs to 14 residues. Trimming left V 6 bases short and J 2 bases short, with 11 bases between. Germline CDR1 SNHLY, CDR2 FYNNEI. The CDR3 DNA is TGTGCCAGCAGCCCAAACACCCCCTACAATGAGCAGTTCTTC. Its translation: CASSPNTPYNEQFF. Variable domain in full (rest from reference TRBV2 and TRBJ2-1): EPEVTQTPSHQVTQMGQEVILRCVPISNHLYFYWYRQILGQKVEFLVSFYNNEISEKSEIFDDQFSVERPDGSNFTLKIRSTKLEDSAMYFCASSPNTPYNEQFFGPGTRLTVL.

This chain uses TRBV25-1 with TRBJ2-7; D is ambiguous. Germline V CDR1 and CDR2: MGHDK, SYGVNS. The CDR3 has 16 residues. V gave up 0 bases and J gave up 9 bases, with 21 bases separating them. In nucleotides, the CDR3 is TGTGCCAGCAGTGAATACCTCCCTTCGGGTTTTGGCGGGCAGTACTTC. Its protein is CASSEYLPSGFGGQYF.

The genes are TRBV5-1 and TRBJ2-2; 7 bases are a match to TRBD1. The CDR3 is 16 amino acids. CDR1 and CDR2 (germline): SGHRS, YFSETQ. V trimming: 3 bases; J trimming: 2 bases; junction bases outside the gene matches: 7. DNA for the CDR3: TGCGCCAGCAGCTCTCCCGGGACAGCCAACACCGGGGAGCTGTTTTTT. Amino acids: CASSSPGTANTGELFF.

The chain has TRBV7-8 and TRBJ1-1; maybe TRBD1 (6 bases). The CDR3 has 16 residues. Germline V gene lookup returns CDR1 SGHVS and CDR2 FQNEAQ. V lost 0 bases and J lost 5, with 16 bases in between. The CDR3 coding sequence is TGTGCCAGCAGCTTAGCTTACAGGGCACGGCAAACTGAAGCTTTCTTT. This sequence encodes CASSLAYRARQTEAFF. Together with reference TRBV7-8 and TRBJ1-1, the CDR3 gives the full variable domain: GAGVSQSPRYKVAKRGQDVALRCDPISGHVSLFWYQQALGQGPEFLTYFQNEAQLDKSGLPSDRFFAERPEGSVSTLKIQRTQQEDSAVYLCASSLAYRARQTEAFFGQGTRLTVV.

This clone was recorded once. V is TRBV10-2 and J is TRBJ1-1; D is uncertain. V was pared by 8 bases and J by 4 bases, with 14 bases between. This CDR3 contains 13 residues. Germline V gives CDR1 WSHSY, CDR2 SAAADI. CDR3 region: CASSRVESTEAFF. The DNA of the CDR3 is TGCGCCAGCTCAAGGGTCGAAAGCACTGAAGCTTTCTTT.

The gene calls are TRBV19 and TRBJ1-4; D unresolved. Germline V gene sequence: CDR1 LNHDA, CDR2 SQIVND (reference sequence). Trimming shortened V by 5 bases and J by 0 bases, and 7 bases separated the two germline ends. The CDR3 is 14 residues long. DNA of the CDR3: TGTGCCAGTAGTGGAAGCCCAACTAATGAAAAACTGTTTTTT. Translating gives CASSGSPTNEKLFF. The whole variable domain, filled in from reference TRBV19 and TRBJ1-4, reads DGGITQSPKYLFRKEGQNVTLSCEQNLNHDAMYWYRQDPGQGLRLIYYSQIVNDFQKGDIAEGYSVSREKKESFPLTVTSAQKNPTAFYLCASSGSPTNEKLFFGSGTQLSVL.

V gene TRBV28 combines with J gene TRBJ2-1, with 8 positions matching TRBD1. Germline CDR1 is MDHEN and CDR2 is SYDVKM. The trim removed 6 bases at V and 10 bases at J, leaving 14 bases unmatched. This CDR3 spans 15 amino acids. CDR3 nucleotides: TGTGCCAGCAGCCCCACCGGGACAGGATCATACGAGCAGTTCTTC. The encoded protein is CASSPTGTGSYEQFF.

V usage is TRBV11-2 and J usage is TRBJ1-2, with 12 bases that match TRBD1. This CDR3 is 15 amino acids long. Germline loops: CDR1 SGHAT, CDR2 FQNNGV. J gave up 7 bases and V 4 bases, and 7 bases lay outside the gene matches. CDR3 loop: CASSWTGQGAVGYTF. CDR3 bases: TGTGCCAGCAGCTGGACGGGACAGGGGGCGGTTGGCTACACCTTC.